This TCR beta chain derives from a study of CD8 T cells in Susac syndrome. The ends lost 5 bases at V and 5 bases at J; junction bases unmatched: 13. The CDR3 is made up of 15 amino acids. Germline V gene data show CDR1 as DFQATT and CDR2 as SNEGSKA (reference sequence). RNA in amounts of roughly 0.5 to 1 ug was reverse transcribed with random hexamers. Across 54 Vbeta and 13 Jbeta, TCR beta CDR3 was amplified with immunoSEQ multiplex PCR. TCRdb passed the immunoSEQ multiplex PCR reads through MiXCR, listing each CDR3 protein once. The sample yields about 160,000 distinct CDR3 sequences, about 91% seen once.

The rearrangement uses TRBV20-1 and TRBJ2-5; 8 bases fit TRBD2. The sequence derives from a human donor in good health. The specimen sequenced was CD4+ T cells from PBMCs. The CDR3 sequence: CSAPRSGAGGETQYF. CDR3 in DNA: TGCAGTGCTCCCCGTAGCGGGGCCGGGGGGGAGACCCAGTACTTC.